These 22 T cell receptor beta chains were all obtained from the same sample, sequenced in a study of cytomegalovirus exposure and HLA in healthy donors (TCRdb year 2017). The library was generated by the immunoSEQ multiplex PCR assay. The multiplex PCR relied on a mix of 60 forward primers for TCR Vbeta segments and 13 reverse primers for TCR Jbeta segments. TCRdb mirrors the immuneACCESS table, restricted to in-frame sequences. Some clones are absent from its copies; in checked studies, under half trace to an unresolved V gene, and the reason for the others is unknown. This specimen's table enumerates over 65,000 clones. The ten largest clones add up to 1.1% of the sample. The sequencing input was PBMCs. The receptors were sampled from a woman aged 25 to 45 in good health and CMV-seronegative.

V usage is TRBV19 and J usage is TRBJ1-2; TRBD1 agrees at 12 bases. J lost 7 bases, V lost 5 bases, and 8 bases had no gene match. The germline gives CDR1 LNHDA, CDR2 SQIVND (reference sequence). This CDR3 contains 15 residues. DNA of the CDR3: TGTGCCAGTAGTGCCGGGACAGGGGGCGTCGCTGGCTACACCTTC. This gives the protein CASSAGTGGVAGYTF. The full variable domain, in which reference TRBV19 and TRBJ1-2 provide the parts outside the CDR3, is DGGITQSPKYLFRKEGQNVTLSCEQNLNHDAMYWYRQDPGQGLRLIYYSQIVNDFQKGDIAEGYSVSREKKESFPLTVTSAQKNPTAFYLCASSAGTGGVAGYTFGSGTRLTVV.

The genes are TRBV30 and TRBJ2-7, with 8 bases lining up with TRBD1. Germline V gives CDR1 GTSNPN, CDR2 SVGIG (reference sequence). The CDR3 extends over 12 amino acids. The J segment lost 7 bases and the V segment lost 5 bases, leaving 7 bases of the junction unmatched. CDR3 in amino acids: CAWGQGGGEQYF. The CDR3 DNA is TGTGCCTGGGGACAGGGAGGAGGGGAGCAGTACTTC.

The chain is built from TRBV5-8 and TRBJ1-1; D is possibly TRBD1 (6 bases). The CDR3 covers 14 residues. Germline CDR1 SGHTS, CDR2 YDEGEE. V shed 2 bases and J shed 0 bases, with 8 bases lying between them. This chain's CDR3 is CASSLRGMNTEAFF. DNA of the CDR3: TGTGCCAGCAGCTTAAGGGGGATGAACACTGAAGCTTTCTTT. Supplemented by reference TRBV5-8 and TRBJ1-1, the full variable domain reads EAGVTQSPTHLIKTRGQQATLRCSPISGHTSVYWYQQALGLGLQFLLWYDEGEERNRGNFPPRFSGRQFPNYSSELNVNALELEDSALYLCASSLRGMNTEAFFGQGTRLTVV.

The genes are TRBV30 and TRBJ1-5; TRBD1 matches at 8 bases. The CDR3 totals 14 residues. V gave up 3 bases and J gave up 3 bases; unmatched junction bases: 4. Germline lookup yields CDR1 GTSNPN and CDR2 SVGIG (reference sequence). CDR3 DNA sequence: TGTGCCTGGAGGGGGACAGGCGCCAATCAGCCCCAGCATTTT. Its protein product is CAWRGTGANQPQHF.

The chain combines TRBV5-6 with TRBJ2-1; a possible D gene is TRBD2 (5 bases). The CDR3 loop spans 17 amino acids. CDR1 and CDR2 from the germline V gene are SGHDT and YYEEEE. Trimming removed 3 bases at V and 4 bases at J, with 20 bases between. CDR3 loop: CASSSSQARRGYNEQFF. The CDR3 DNA reads as TGTGCCAGCAGCTCGTCCCAGGCCAGGCGCGGGTACAATGAGCAGTTCTTC.

The chain is built from TRBV19 and TRBJ1-4, with D maybe TRBD1 (6 bases). The germline V and J ends were trimmed by 7 bases and 0 bases, with 12 bases remaining between them. The V gene's germline CDR1 is LNHDA and CDR2 SQIVND (reference sequence). This CDR3 has 15 amino acids. The CDR3: CASTLGGATNEKLFF. The CDR3 DNA reads as TGTGCCAGTACCCTAGGGGGGGCAACTAATGAAAAACTGTTTTTT. The full variable domain, rest sourced from reference TRBV19 and TRBJ1-4, is DGGITQSPKYLFRKEGQNVTLSCEQNLNHDAMYWYRQDPGQGLRLIYYSQIVNDFQKGDIAEGYSVSREKKESFPLTVTSAQKNPTAFYLCASTLGGATNEKLFFGSGTQLSVL.

The chain combines TRBV19 with TRBJ1-6; 7 bases match TRBD1. The length of the CDR3 is 17 residues. V shed 4 bases, J shed 10 bases, and the junction held 16 bases outside the gene matches. The germline CDR1 and CDR2 sequences are LNHDA and SQIVND (reference sequence). The CDR3 spells CASSTLLIPGQRSPLHF. The CDR3 DNA reads TGTGCCAGTAGTACGCTCCTTATTCCGGGACAGAGATCACCCCTCCACTTT. The full variable domain, rest sourced from reference TRBV19 and TRBJ1-6, is DGGITQSPKYLFRKEGQNVTLSCEQNLNHDAMYWYRQDPGQGLRLIYYSQIVNDFQKGDIAEGYSVSREKKESFPLTVTSAQKNPTAFYLCASSTLLIPGQRSPLHFGNGTRLTVT.

The CDR3, as DNA: TGTGCCAGCACCAAGCCCGGGACTGAAGCCTACGAGCAGTACTTC. Protein sequence: CASTKPGTEAYEQYF. The chain is built from TRBV2 and TRBJ2-7; maybe TRBD2 (6 bases). Per the germline V gene, CDR1 is SNHLY and CDR2 is FYNNEI. V was clipped by 7 bases and J by 2 bases, with 18 bases between them. The CDR3 length is 15 residues.

The chain uses TRBV30 and TRBJ2-3; a possible D gene is TRBD1 (5 bases). V shed 1 base and J shed 1 base, with 9 bases lying between them. The germline V gene encodes CDR1 GTSNPN and CDR2 SVGIG (reference sequence). CDR3 length: 14 residues. The CDR3 coding sequence is TGTGCCTGGAGTGCAGACAGTCGCACAGATACGCAGTATTTT. Its translation: CAWSADSRTDTQYF.

The chain carries TRBV11-2 and TRBJ2-7, with TRBD2 identical over 15 bases. Germline-derived CDR1 and CDR2 are SGHAT and FQNNGV. The J segment lost 12 bases and the V segment lost 0 bases, leaving 9 bases of the junction unmatched. The CDR3 extends over 16 amino acids. The CDR3 DNA follows: TGTGCCAGCAGCTTAGATGGGACTAGCGGGAGGTCCCGTTTGTACTTC. Its translation: CASSLDGTSGRSRLYF.

This chain links TRBV2 with TRBJ2-3, with 8 positions matching TRBD2. CDR3 length: 12 amino acids. Germline lookup yields CDR1 SNHLY and CDR2 FYNNEI. The V segment lost 5 bases and the J segment 7 bases; nucleotides outside the gene matches: 2. The CDR3 DNA sequence: TGTGCCAGCAGTCGGACTAGCCATACGCAGTATTTT. Residues: CASSRTSHTQYF.

The rearrangement links TRBV15 to TRBJ2-7; possibly TRBD1 for D (6 bases). V lost 6 bases and J 2 bases, leaving 11 bases between the germline ends. The V gene's germline CDR1 is LNHNV and CDR2 YYDKDF (reference sequence). The CDR3 totals 13 residues. CDR3: CATSVGGTYEQYF. The CDR3 nucleotides read TGTGCCACCAGTGTAGGGGGAACCTACGAGCAGTACTTC.

The gene calls are TRBV30 and TRBJ2-7, with TRBD1 as a possible D gene (5 bases). V lost 8 bases, J lost 0 bases, and 11 bases lay in between. CDR3 length: 12 amino acids. From germline, CDR1 is GTSNPN and CDR2 SVGIG (reference sequence). Here the CDR3 reads CAGSDSSYEQYF. The CDR3 region has the DNA TGTGCCGGCTCAGACAGCTCCTACGAGCAGTACTTC.

The chain is built from TRBV19 and TRBJ2-1; 14 nucleotides match TRBD2. CDR1 is LNHDA and CDR2 is SQIVND in the germline V gene (reference sequence). CDR3 length: 17 amino acids. Unmatched junction bases numbered 10, after V lost 2 bases and J lost 10 bases. This CDR3 is CASSIRPPGLAGEEQFF. The CDR3 bases are TGTGCCAGTAGTATAAGACCCCCGGGACTAGCGGGAGAGGAGCAGTTCTTC.

The chain has TRBV7-8 and TRBJ2-7, with D possibly being TRBD1 (6 bases). V lost 7 bases, J lost 2 bases, and 15 bases lay in between. Germline CDR1 and CDR2: SGHVS and FQNEAQ. The CDR3 is 14 residues long. CDR3 in amino acids: CASTQGPGAYEQYF. For the CDR3, the DNA is TGTGCCAGCACCCAGGGGCCAGGGGCCTACGAGCAGTACTTC.

The V call is TRBV5-6, the J call TRBJ1-2; D might be TRBD1 (6 bases). Per the germline V gene, CDR1 is SGHDT and CDR2 is YYEEEE. Trimming removed 3 bases at V and 3 bases at J, with 18 bases between. The CDR3 consists of 16 residues. DNA of the CDR3: TGTGCCAGCAGCTCGCCACCGGGACAACCCTACTATGGCTACACCTTC. This translates into CASSSPPGQPYYGYTF.

This chain joins TRBV30 and TRBJ2-1, with TRBD2 identical over 8 bases. Germline CDR1 and CDR2: GTSNPN and SVGIG (reference sequence). The CDR3 totals 17 residues. The J segment lost 5 bases and the V segment lost 1 base, leaving 13 bases of the junction unmatched. The CDR3 DNA reads TGTGCCTGGAGTGGGGGCAGAACGGGGGGGCGCGACAATGAGCAGTTCTTC. As protein: CAWSGGRTGGRDNEQFF.

The V gene is TRBV18, the J gene TRBJ2-3; 12 nucleotides align to TRBD2. Germline V gene sequence: CDR1 KGHSH, CDR2 LQKENI. The CDR3 contains 15 residues. Trimming at V came to 4 bases and at J to 3 bases, leaving 2 bases not matched to a gene. The CDR3 DNA follows: TGTGCCAGCTCACTAGGACTAGCGGGGACAGATACGCAGTATTTT. Amino acid sequence: CASSLGLAGTDTQYF.

The J gene is TRBJ1-2, the V gene TRBV6-1; D is perhaps TRBD1 (5 bases). The CDR3 totals 15 residues. The ends were cut back, 7 bases at V and 6 bases at J, with 21 bases in the middle. Germline V gives CDR1 MNHNS, CDR2 SASEGT. The CDR3 protein is CASTNNRAPRDGYTF. The CDR3 nucleotides read TGTGCCAGCACCAACAATCGGGCGCCCAGGGATGGCTACACCTTC.

The V gene is TRBV5-1, the J gene TRBJ2-1, with 9 bases matching TRBD2. With V trimmed by 4 bases and J by 4 bases, 12 bases remained unmatched. The CDR3 runs to 17 residues. Germline CDR1 and CDR2: SGHRS and YFSETQ. The CDR3 loop is CASSPQPGLALYNEQFF. The CDR3 DNA sequence: TGCGCCAGCAGCCCACAACCGGGACTAGCCCTATACAATGAGCAGTTCTTC.

This rearrangement joins TRBV6-1 to TRBJ1-2; no definite D call. CDR1 is MNHNS and CDR2 is SASEGT in the germline V gene. Trimming removed 2 bases at V and 0 bases at J, with 7 bases between. The CDR3 runs 14 residues. CDR3 coding DNA: TGTGCCAGCAGTGAATGGGCAGCTAACTATGGCTACACCTTC. Protein product: CASSEWAANYGYTF.

The chain is built from TRBV6-1 and TRBJ2-4; weak D call: TRBD1 (5 bases). The CDR3 sequence is 18 residues long. CDR1 and CDR2 from the germline V gene are MNHNS and SASEGT. V lost 3 bases and J 0 bases, leaving 18 bases between the germline ends. For the CDR3, the DNA is TGTGCCAGCAGTGACCCCATCAGACAGCCCCTAGCCAAAAACATTCAGTACTTC. It translates to CASSDPIRQPLAKNIQYF.